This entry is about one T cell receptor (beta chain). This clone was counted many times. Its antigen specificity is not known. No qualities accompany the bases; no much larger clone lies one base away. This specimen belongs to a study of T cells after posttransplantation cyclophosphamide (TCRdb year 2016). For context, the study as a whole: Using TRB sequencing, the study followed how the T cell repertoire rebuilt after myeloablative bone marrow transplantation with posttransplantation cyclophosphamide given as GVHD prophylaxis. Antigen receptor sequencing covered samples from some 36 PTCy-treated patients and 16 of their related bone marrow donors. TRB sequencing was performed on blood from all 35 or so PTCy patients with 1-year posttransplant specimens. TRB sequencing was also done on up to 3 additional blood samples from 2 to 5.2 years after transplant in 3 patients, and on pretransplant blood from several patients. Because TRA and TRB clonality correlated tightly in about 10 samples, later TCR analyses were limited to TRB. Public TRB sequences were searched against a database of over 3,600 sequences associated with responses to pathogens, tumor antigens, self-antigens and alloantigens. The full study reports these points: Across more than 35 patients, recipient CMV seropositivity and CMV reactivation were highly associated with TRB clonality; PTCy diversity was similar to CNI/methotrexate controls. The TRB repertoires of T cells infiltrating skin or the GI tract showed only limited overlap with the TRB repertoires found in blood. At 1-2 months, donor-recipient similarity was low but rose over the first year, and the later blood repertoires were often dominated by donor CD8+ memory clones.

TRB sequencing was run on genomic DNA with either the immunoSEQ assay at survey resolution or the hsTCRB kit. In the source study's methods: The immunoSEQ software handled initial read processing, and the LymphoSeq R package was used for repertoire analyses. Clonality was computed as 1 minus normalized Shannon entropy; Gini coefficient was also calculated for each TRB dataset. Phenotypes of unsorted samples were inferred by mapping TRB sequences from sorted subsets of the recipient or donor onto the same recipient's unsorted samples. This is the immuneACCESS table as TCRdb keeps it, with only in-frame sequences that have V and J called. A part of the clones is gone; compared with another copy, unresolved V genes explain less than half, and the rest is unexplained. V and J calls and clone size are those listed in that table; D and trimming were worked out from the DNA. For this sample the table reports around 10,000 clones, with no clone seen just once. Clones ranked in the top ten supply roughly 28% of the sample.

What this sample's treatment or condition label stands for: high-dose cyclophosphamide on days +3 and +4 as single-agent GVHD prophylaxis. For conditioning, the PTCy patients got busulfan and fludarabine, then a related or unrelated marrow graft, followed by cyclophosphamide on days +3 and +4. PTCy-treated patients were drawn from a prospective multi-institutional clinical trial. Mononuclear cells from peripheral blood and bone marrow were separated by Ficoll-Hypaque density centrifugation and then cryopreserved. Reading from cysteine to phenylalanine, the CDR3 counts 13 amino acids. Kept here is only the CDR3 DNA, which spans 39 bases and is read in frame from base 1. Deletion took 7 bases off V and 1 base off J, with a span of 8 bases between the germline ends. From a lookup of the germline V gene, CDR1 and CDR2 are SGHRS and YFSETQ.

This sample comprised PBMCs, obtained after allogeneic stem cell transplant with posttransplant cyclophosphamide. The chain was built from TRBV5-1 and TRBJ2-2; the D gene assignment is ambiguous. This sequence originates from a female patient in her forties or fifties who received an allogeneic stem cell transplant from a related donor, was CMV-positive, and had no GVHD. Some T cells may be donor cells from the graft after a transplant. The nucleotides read TGCGCCAGCCAACTGAGGAACACCGGGGAGCTGTTTTTT. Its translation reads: CASQLRNTGELFF.